One and the same sample provided the 16 T cell receptor beta chains below, sequenced in a study of tumor-infiltrating lymphocytes in localized non-small cell lung cancer. Produced via immunoSEQ multiplex PCR; TCRdb's table is partial and in-frame only. The sample comprises around 18,000 clones, roughly 40% of which are singletons, and roughly a sixth rests with the top ten. Sample: lung tumor tissue. The receptors originated from a human donor with non-small cell lung cancer.

This rearrangement joins TRBV28 to TRBJ1-2; possibly TRBD1 for D (6 bases). Germline V gives CDR1 MDHEN, CDR2 SYDVKM. The CDR3 sequence is 15 residues long. V gave up 4 bases and J gave up 3 bases, with 15 bases separating them. CDR3 bases: TGTGCCAGCAGTTCCGGTGGGGGCAGAGACTATGGCTACACCTTC. Translation: CASSSGGGRDYGYTF.

V and J are TRBV5-6 and TRBJ2-3, with 11 bases that match TRBD1. V was pared by 4 bases and J by 4 bases, with 2 bases of the junction left unmatched. The V gene's germline CDR1 is SGHDT and CDR2 YYEEEE. The CDR3 runs to 14 residues. CDR3 coding DNA: TGTGCCAGCAGCGGGGGACAGGGGGCAGATACGCAGTATTTT. This encodes CASSGGQGADTQYF.

The chain is built from TRBV4-3 and TRBJ2-5; D may be TRBD1 (6 bases). Trimming stripped 1 base from V and 1 base from J, with 16 bases between. CDR1 is LGHNA, CDR2 YSLEER, per germline. The CDR3 length is 17 residues. This CDR3 is CASSQAPVGTSQETQYF. The CDR3 coding sequence is TGCGCCAGCAGCCAAGCGCCTGTTGGGACATCCCAAGAGACCCAGTACTTC.

In this sample, this clone is medium-sized. The V and J genes are TRBV12-5 and TRBJ2-2; D remains unclear. Germline V CDR1 and CDR2: LGHNT, FRNRAP. This CDR3 is built from 14 residues. Trimming pared 6 bases from V and 3 bases from J, leaving 11 bases between. This chain's CDR3 is CASGLGVDTGELFF. Written as DNA, the CDR3 is TGTGCTAGTGGCCTTGGTGTGGACACCGGGGAGCTGTTTTTT.

This sequence joins TRBV6-5 and TRBJ1-2, with 7 positions matching TRBD1. Trimming took 8 bases from V and 3 from J; bases not matched to a gene: 9. The CDR3 length is 14 residues. In germline, CDR1 is MNHEY, CDR2 SVGAGI. The CDR3 is CASAPGQSYYGYTF. Written as DNA, the CDR3 is TGTGCCAGCGCTCCGGGACAGAGCTACTATGGCTACACCTTC.

The chain combines TRBV5-8 with TRBJ2-3, with D unclear. CDR1 and CDR2 (germline): SGHTS, YDEGEE. The CDR3 is 14 amino acids. The ends were cut back, 0 bases at V and 2 bases at J, with 7 bases in the middle. The DNA of the CDR3 is TGTGCCAGCAGCTTGGGTCAGTCCACAGATACGCAGTATTTT. Translation gives CASSLGQSTDTQYF.

The chain employs TRBV11-1 and TRBJ2-3; 8 bases match TRBD1. Trimming removed 5 bases from V and 5 bases from J; junction bases left unmatched: 9. This CDR3 spans 15 amino acids. Germline V gene data show CDR1 as SGHAT and CDR2 as FQDESV (reference sequence). CDR3 region: CASSQLGDRGDTQYF. Written as DNA, the CDR3 is TGTGCCAGCAGCCAACTAGGAGACAGGGGAGATACGCAGTATTTT.

This clone was found once. The V and J genes are TRBV7-2 and TRBJ1-2, with D possibly matching TRBD1 (6 bases). Germline lookup yields CDR1 SGHTA and CDR2 FQGNSA. V was shortened by 3 bases and J by 6 bases, with 14 bases between the two germline ends. This CDR3 is built from 14 residues. The CDR3 region has the DNA TGTGCCAGCAGCTTGGAAACAGGGATCGATGGCTACACCTTC. Protein sequence: CASSLETGIDGYTF.

This chain uses TRBV30 with TRBJ1-1, with D possibly matching TRBD1 (5 bases). The V end was cut by 1 base, the J end by 1 base, with 13 bases between. There are 15 residues in the CDR3. CDR1 and CDR2 from the germline V gene are GTSNPN and SVGIG (reference sequence). The CDR3 coding sequence is TGTGCCTGGAGTGGGTTCGGGGCCGGGAACACTGAAGCTTTCTTT. Amino acids: CAWSGFGAGNTEAFF.

The J gene is TRBJ1-1, the V gene TRBV11-3, with 10 bases identical to TRBD1. Germline V gene lookup returns CDR1 SGHNT and CDR2 YENEEA. CDR3 length: 16 amino acids. V gave up 5 bases and J gave up 5 bases; unmatched junction bases: 11. CDR3 DNA: TGTGCCAGCAGCACCCGGGACAGGGGAGGTAATACTGAAGCTTTCTTT. It specifies CASSTRDRGGNTEAFF.

The chain combines TRBV6-5 with TRBJ2-1; TRBD2 matches 7 bases. The CDR3 has 15 amino acids. Germline CDR1 is MNHEY and CDR2 is SVGAGI. With 0 bases clipped from V and 4 bases from J, the junction kept 3 bases outside the gene matches. This chain's CDR3 is CASSYSAGPYNEQFF. CDR3 DNA sequence: TGTGCCAGCAGTTACTCAGCGGGGCCTTACAATGAGCAGTTCTTC.

This clone occurred a few times. V gene TRBV2 combines with J gene TRBJ1-2; weak D call: TRBD1 (6 bases). V lost 8 bases, J lost 5 bases, and 15 bases lay in between. Germline CDR1 and CDR2: SNHLY and FYNNEI. The CDR3 runs to 13 residues. CDR3 loop: CASRGGSPYGYTF. DNA for the CDR3: TGTGCCAGCCGCGGGGGCTCTCCGTATGGCTACACCTTC. Drawing the rest from reference TRBV2 and TRBJ1-2, the complete variable domain is EPEVTQTPSHQVTQMGQEVILRCVPISNHLYFYWYRQILGQKVEFLVSFYNNEISEKSEIFDDQFSVERPDGSNFTLKIRSTKLEDSAMYFCASRGGSPYGYTFGSGTRLTVV.

This clone showed up just a few times. V gene TRBV11-2 combines with J gene TRBJ2-1; 8 bases agree with TRBD2. This CDR3 is 16 amino acids long. Trimming took 3 bases from V and 0 from J; bases not matched to a gene: 4. The V gene's germline CDR1 is SGHAT and CDR2 FQNNGV. The CDR3 region has the DNA TGTGCCAGCAGCTTCATAGCGGGGAGCTCCTACAATGAGCAGTTCTTC. Encoded protein: CASSFIAGSSYNEQFF.

A few counts support this clone. This rearrangement joins TRBV7-2 to TRBJ1-6; D gene ambiguous. The CDR3 has 16 amino acids. The germline gives CDR1 SGHTA, CDR2 FQGNSA. Trimming stripped 1 base from V and 7 bases from J, with 14 bases between. Written as DNA, the CDR3 is TGTGCCAGCAGCTTAGAAGGCTGGGCAGCCAATTCACCCCTCCACTTT. Translating it yields CASSLEGWAANSPLHF.

Many counts were recorded for this clone. The CDR3 is CASSIPGQGYYEQYF. For the CDR3, the DNA is TGCGCCAGCAGCATACCGGGACAGGGGTACTACGAGCAGTACTTC. The chain couples TRBV5-1 to TRBJ2-7; 10 positions match TRBD1. V lost 4 bases and J lost 3; bases outside the gene matches: 7. Germline CDR1 is SGHRS and CDR2 is YFSETQ. The CDR3 covers 15 residues.

The chain combines TRBV4-3 with TRBJ2-5; 7 nucleotides align to TRBD2. The CDR3 extends over 16 amino acids. From germline, CDR1 is LGHNA and CDR2 YSLEER. V was clipped by 1 base and J by 5 bases; unmatched bases: 10. The CDR3, as DNA: TGCGCCAGCAGCCAAGCGGTGGGGGGGTTTGGGGAGACCCAGTACTTC. Protein sequence: CASSQAVGGFGETQYF.